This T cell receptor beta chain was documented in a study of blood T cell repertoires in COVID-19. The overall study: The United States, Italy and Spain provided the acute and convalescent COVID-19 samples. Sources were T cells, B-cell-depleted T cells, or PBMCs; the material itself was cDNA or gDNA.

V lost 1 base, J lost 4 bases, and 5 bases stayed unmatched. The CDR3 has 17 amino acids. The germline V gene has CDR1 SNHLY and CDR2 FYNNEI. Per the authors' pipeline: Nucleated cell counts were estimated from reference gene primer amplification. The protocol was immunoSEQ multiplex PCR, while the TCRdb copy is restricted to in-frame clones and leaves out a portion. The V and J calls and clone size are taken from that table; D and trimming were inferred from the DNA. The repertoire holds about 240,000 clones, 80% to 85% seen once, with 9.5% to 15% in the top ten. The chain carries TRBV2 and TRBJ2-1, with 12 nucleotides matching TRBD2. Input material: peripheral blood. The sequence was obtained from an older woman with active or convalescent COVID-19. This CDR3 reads CASSEGLLAGGYNEQFF. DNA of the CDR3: TGTGCCAGCAGTGAAGGTCTTCTAGCGGGGGGGTACAATGAGCAGTTCTTC. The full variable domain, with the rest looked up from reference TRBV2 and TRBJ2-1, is EPEVTQTPSHQVTQMGQEVILRCVPISNHLYFYWYRQILGQKVEFLVSFYNNEISEKSEIFDDQFSVERPDGSNFTLKIRSTKLEDSAMYFCASSEGLLAGGYNEQFFGPGTRLTVL.